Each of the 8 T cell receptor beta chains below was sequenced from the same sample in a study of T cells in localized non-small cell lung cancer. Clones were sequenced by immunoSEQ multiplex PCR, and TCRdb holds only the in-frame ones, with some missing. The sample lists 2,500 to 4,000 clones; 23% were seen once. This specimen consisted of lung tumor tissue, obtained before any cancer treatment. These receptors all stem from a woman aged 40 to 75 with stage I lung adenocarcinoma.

For the CDR3, the DNA is TGTGCCAGCAGCTTAGAATCCAGCCCTCGGGACCAGTACTTC. It translates to CASSLESSPRDQYF. J is TRBJ2-5 and V is TRBV11-3, with D possibly being TRBD2 (5 bases). Trimming cost V 0 bases and J 10 bases, with 15 bases left between them. CDR3 size: 14 residues. Germline V lookup: CDR1 SGHNT, CDR2 YENEEA.

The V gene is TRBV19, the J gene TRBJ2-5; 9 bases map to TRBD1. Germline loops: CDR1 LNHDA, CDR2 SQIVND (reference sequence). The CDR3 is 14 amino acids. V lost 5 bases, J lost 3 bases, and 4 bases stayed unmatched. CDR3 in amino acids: CASSFTGGEETQYF. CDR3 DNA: TGTGCCAGTAGTTTTACAGGGGGCGAAGAGACCCAGTACTTC.

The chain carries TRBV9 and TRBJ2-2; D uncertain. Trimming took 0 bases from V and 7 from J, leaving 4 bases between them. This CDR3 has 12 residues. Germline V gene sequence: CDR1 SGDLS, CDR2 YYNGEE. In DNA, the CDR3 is TGTGCCAGCAGCGTAGCGGACGGGGAGCTGTTTTTT. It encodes CASSVADGELFF.

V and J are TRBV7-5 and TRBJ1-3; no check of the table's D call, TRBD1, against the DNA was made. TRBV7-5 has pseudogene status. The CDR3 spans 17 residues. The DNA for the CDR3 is TGTGCCAGCAGCTTGTTTCAGGGGGCGAACTCTGGAAACACCATATATTTT. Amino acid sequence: CASSLFQGANSGNTIYF.

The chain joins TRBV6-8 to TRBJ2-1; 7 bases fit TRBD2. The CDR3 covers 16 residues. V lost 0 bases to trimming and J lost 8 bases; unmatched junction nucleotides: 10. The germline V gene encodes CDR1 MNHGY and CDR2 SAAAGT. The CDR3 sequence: CASSYSVQGGSHEQFF. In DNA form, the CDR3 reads TGTGCCAGCAGTTACTCTGTTCAGGGAGGGTCTCATGAGCAGTTCTTC.

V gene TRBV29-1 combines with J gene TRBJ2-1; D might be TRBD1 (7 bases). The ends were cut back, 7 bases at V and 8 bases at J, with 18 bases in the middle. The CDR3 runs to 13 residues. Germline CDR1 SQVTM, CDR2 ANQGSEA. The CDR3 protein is CSASAEGAYEQFF. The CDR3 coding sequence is TGCAGCGCAAGCGCGGAGGGGGCCTATGAGCAGTTCTTC.

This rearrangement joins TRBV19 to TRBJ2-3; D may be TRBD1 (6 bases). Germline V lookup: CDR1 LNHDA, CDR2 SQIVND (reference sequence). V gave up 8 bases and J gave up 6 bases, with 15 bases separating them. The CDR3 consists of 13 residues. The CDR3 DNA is TGTGCCAGTTTCGACAGGCTCCACGATACGCAGTATTTT. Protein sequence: CASFDRLHDTQYF. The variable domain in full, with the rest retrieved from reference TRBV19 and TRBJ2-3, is DGGITQSPKYLFRKEGQNVTLSCEQNLNHDAMYWYRQDPGQGLRLIYYSQIVNDFQKGDIAEGYSVSREKKESFPLTVTSAQKNPTAFYLCASFDRLHDTQYFGPGTRLTVL.

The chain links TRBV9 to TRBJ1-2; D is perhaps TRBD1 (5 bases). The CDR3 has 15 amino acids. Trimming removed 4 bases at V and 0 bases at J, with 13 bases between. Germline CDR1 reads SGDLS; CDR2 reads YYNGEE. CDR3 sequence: CASSLPGGANYGYTF. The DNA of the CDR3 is TGTGCCAGCAGCTTACCCGGGGGAGCTAACTATGGCTACACCTTC.